Shown below are 9 T cell receptor beta chains from a single sample sequenced in a study of cytomegalovirus exposure and HLA in healthy donors. PCR involved 60 Vbeta and 13 Jbeta primers. Clones were sequenced by immunoSEQ multiplex PCR, and TCRdb holds only the in-frame ones, with some missing. The sample carries about 180,000 clones, approximately 81% recorded once. What was sequenced was PBMCs. The receptors come from a boy aged 2 to 10 in good health and CMV-seronegative.

The rearrangement links TRBV4-1 to TRBJ2-1; 12 bases fit TRBD2. The CDR3 totals 15 residues. The germline gives CDR1 MGHRA, CDR2 YSYEKL. V was pared by 8 bases and J by 9 bases, with 11 bases of the junction left unmatched. The CDR3 DNA sequence: TGCGCCAGCGGACTAGCGGGACCGGGTAATAGTGAGCAGTTCTTC. It yields the protein CASGLAGPGNSEQFF.

The CDR3, as DNA: TGTGCCAGCAGCTTGAATGTAGCGGGGACCTACGAGCAGTACTTC. Translated: CASSLNVAGTYEQYF. V usage is TRBV5-4 and J usage is TRBJ2-7; 8 positions match TRBD2. Germline V lookup: CDR1 SGHNT, CDR2 YYREEE (reference sequence). The CDR3 consists of 15 residues. The trim removed 1 base at V and 2 bases at J, leaving 5 bases unmatched.

This clone appeared once. This chain links TRBV5-1 with TRBJ2-5, with D possibly matching TRBD1 (6 bases). The CDR3 loop spans 14 amino acids. With 4 bases removed from V and 5 bases from J, the gap between germline ends came to 15 bases. Germline CDR1 and CDR2: SGHRS and YFSETQ. CDR3 nucleotide sequence: TGCGCCAGCAGCCAGGACAGCACAAGGGAGACCCAGTACTTC. It is translated as CASSQDSTRETQYF.

V is TRBV6-4 and J is TRBJ1-2; 8 bases are a match to TRBD1. Trimming at V came to 5 bases and at J to 8 bases, leaving 7 bases not matched to a gene. Germline CDR1 is MRHNA and CDR2 is SNTAGT. CDR3 length: 13 residues. The CDR3 DNA sequence: TGTGCCAGCAGTTTGGACAGGGAAAGCGGCTACACCTTC. Its protein product is CASSLDRESGYTF.

This clone turned up a few times. The chain carries TRBV19 and TRBJ2-1, with TRBD1 matching 7 bases. Germline CDR1 is LNHDA and CDR2 is SQIVND (reference sequence). CDR3 length equals 15 residues. Germline trimming cut 3 bases from V and 2 bases from J; bases unmatched to any gene: 4. CDR3 residues: CASSITGEPYNEQFF. In DNA form, the CDR3 reads TGTGCCAGTAGTATTACAGGGGAACCCTACAATGAGCAGTTCTTC. The variable domain in full, with the rest retrieved from reference TRBV19 and TRBJ2-1, is DGGITQSPKYLFRKEGQNVTLSCEQNLNHDAMYWYRQDPGQGLRLIYYSQIVNDFQKGDIAEGYSVSREKKESFPLTVTSAQKNPTAFYLCASSITGEPYNEQFFGPGTRLTVL.

V is TRBV2 and J is TRBJ1-5, with TRBD1 as a possible D gene (5 bases). Per germline, CDR1 SNHLY and CDR2 FYNNEI. Trimming left V 4 bases short and J 0 bases short, with 16 bases between. This CDR3 spans 17 amino acids. The CDR3 DNA is TGTGCCAGCAGTGCTCTTCGTGGGGCTTATAGCAATCAGCCCCAGCATTTT. This translates into CASSALRGAYSNQPQHF.

The chain carries TRBV2 and TRBJ2-1, with 11 bases lining up with TRBD1. Germline V gene sequence: CDR1 SNHLY, CDR2 FYNNEI. With 3 bases clipped from V and 15 bases from J, the junction kept 4 bases outside the gene matches. The CDR3 spans 12 residues. The CDR3 DNA is TGTGCCAGCAGTGATGGGACAGGGGGTGGGTTCTTC. This translates into CASSDGTGGGFF.

V and J are TRBV6-5 and TRBJ2-5; 7 positions match TRBD1. V lost 5 bases to trimming and J lost 10 bases; unmatched junction nucleotides: 13. Per germline, CDR1 MNHEY and CDR2 SVGAGI. The CDR3 has 14 amino acids. Written as DNA, the CDR3 is TGTGCCAGCAGTCTCCGGACAGGACCTCCTATCCAGTACTTC. Protein product: CASSLRTGPPIQYF.

This clone was detected only once. This rearrangement joins TRBV7-2 to TRBJ2-7; 7 bases map to TRBD2. This CDR3 is 14 amino acids long. Unmatched junction bases numbered 6, after V lost 5 bases and J lost 2 bases. Germline loops: CDR1 SGHTA, CDR2 FQGNSA. The chain's CDR3 is CASSPRAGAYEQYF. DNA of the CDR3: TGTGCCAGCAGCCCGCGGGCGGGGGCCTACGAGCAGTACTTC.